This TCR beta chain was sequenced in a study of tumor and adjacent non-tumor tissue in lung cancer. This sample's RNA came from whole unsorted tissue. The normal lung tissue was taken more than 3 cm from the tumor edge. A modified ARM-PCR protocol with three rounds of nested PCR amplified TCRbeta. TCRdb re-derived calls from the multiplex PCR reads in MiXCR, one entry per CDR3 protein. This table holds 60,000 to 100,000 distinct CDR3 sequences, more than 65% found once. Comments on this clonotype: At one of its ends the junction is not consistent with the germline gene, which may arise from a read error.

Sequenced sample: distant non-tumor lung tissue. This TCR was recovered from a man between 65 and 79 years old with non-small cell lung cancer.

The chain's CDR3 is CTSSQDGPSGRTDTQHF. The CDR3 nucleotides are TGCACCAGCAGCCAAGATGGGCCTAGCGGGAGAACAGATACACAGCATTTT. The chain is built from TRBV4-3 and TRBJ2-3; D not certain. The J call may be in error: the DNA end matches TRBJ1-5 better. CDR1 is LGHNA, CDR2 YSLEER, per germline. The length of the CDR3 is 17 residues.